The rows below give T cell receptor beta chains drawn from one sample of a study of T cells in Graves' hyperthyroidism and ophthalmopathy. TCRdb redid the calling of the multiplex PCR reads with MiXCR, one entry per CDR3 protein. The sample shows about 380,000 distinct CDR3 sequences, approximately 15% of them seen only once. The sequenced sample was blood. These receptors all stem from a woman aged 25 to 39 with Graves' ophthalmopathy. CDR3s include the opening cysteine and the closing phenylalanine or tryptophan. A D gene is named only where the DNA matches it firmly. A row's size may be missing; if present it is once, few, many or a size class.

j_gene | v_gene | abundance | d_gene | CDR3aa | CDR3nt
TRBJ2-1 | TRBV4-1 | few | TRBD1 | CASSRDSSFGEQFF | TGCGCCAGCAGCCGGGACAGCTCGTTTGGTGAGCAGTTCTTC
TRBJ2-3 | TRBV20-1 | few | . | CSARVSVGTDTQYF | TGCAGTGCTAGAGTCAGTGTCGGCACAGATACGCAGTATTTT
TRBJ2-2 | TRBV6-1 | many | TRBD2 | CASSYEAGGPTGELFF | TGTGCCAGCAGTTACGAAGCGGGGGGGCCCACCGGGGAGCTGTTTTTT
TRBJ1-1 | TRBV7-9 | . | . | CASSLVLRSGQPDTEAFF | TGTGCCAGCAGCTTAGTGCTACGAAGCGGACAGCCAGACACTGAAGCTTTCTTT
TRBJ1-1 | TRBV2 | . | . | CASNRREGGSEAFF | TGTGCCAGCAACAGGAGGGAGGGTGGATCTGAAGCTTTCTTT
TRBJ1-6 | TRBV10-3 | few | . | CAISESLLPRGQNSPLHF | TGTGCCATCAGTGAGTCGTTGCTTCCCCGCGGACAAAATTCACCCCTCCACTTT
TRBJ2-1 | TRBV6-1 | . | TRBD2 | CASRTSGVNEQFF | TGTGCCAGTAGGACTAGCGGGGTTAATGAGCAGTTCTTC
TRBJ1-2 | TRBV28 | . | . | CASTLSLGAYGYTF | TGTGCCAGCACTCTTTCTCTAGGGGCATATGGCTACACCTTC
TRBJ2-3 | TRBV11-3 | many | TRBD1 | CASSKGQGDTDTQYF | TGTGCCAGCAGCAAGGGACAGGGCGACACAGATACGCAGTATTTT
TRBJ2-7 | TRBV28 | many | . | CASSFSEREYEQYF | TGTGCCAGCAGTTTTAGTGAGAGGGAATACGAGCAGTACTTC
TRBJ2-3 | TRBV5-1 | many | TRBD2 | CASSLSSKGLDFSQQLSDTQYF | TGCGCCAGCAGCTTGTCAAGTAAGGGACTAGATTTTTCGCAGCAGTTATCAGATACGCAGTATTTT
TRBJ1-5 | TRBV5-1 | . | TRBD1 | CASYQGQGGQPQHF | TGCGCCAGCTACCAAGGACAGGGCGGTCAGCCCCAGCATTTT
TRBJ1-6 | TRBV15 | . | . | CATSRDVRGSSPLHF | TGTGCCACCAGCAGAGATGTCAGGGGAAGTTCACCCCTCCACTTT
TRBJ1-2 | TRBV7-8 | many | . | CASSDYTPGYTF | TGTGCCAGCAGCGACTACACTCCCGGCTACACCTTC
TRBJ2-3 | TRBV6-1 | many | . | CASGLFSTDTQYF | TGTGCCAGCGGGCTCTTTAGCACAGATACGCAGTATTTT
TRBJ1-5 | TRBV7-2 | many | . | CASSLVAGGGNQPQHF | TGTGCCAGCAGCTTAGTCGCTGGGGGGGGCAATCAGCCCCAGCATTTT
TRBJ2-1 | TRBV30 | many | TRBD2 | CAWSSNSGGAIYEQFF | TGTGCCTGGAGTTCCAATAGCGGGGGGGCCATTTATGAGCAGTTCTTC
TRBJ1-3 | TRBV27 | many | . | CASSPYLGLGNTIYF | TGTGCCAGCAGTCCCTATCTGGGTTTGGGAAACACCATATATTTT
TRBJ1-2 | TRBV28 | few | TRBD1 | CASSFGTGVNYGYTF | TGTGCCAGCAGTTTTGGGACAGGGGTTAACTATGGCTACACCTTC
TRBJ2-3 | TRBV2 | . | . | CASDWNREIGTQYF | TGTGCCAGCGACTGGAACAGGGAAATTGGCACGCAGTATTTT
TRBJ2-5 | TRBV7-9 | many | . | CASSPPVGDETQYF | TGTGCCAGCAGCCCCCCTGTGGGGGACGAGACCCAGTACTTC
TRBJ2-7 | TRBV6-2/TRBV6-3 | . | TRBD2 | CASGISSGGRYSYEQYF | TGTGCCAGCGGGATTTCTAGCGGGGGCCGCTACTCCTACGAGCAGTACTTC
TRBJ2-5 | TRBV3-1 | few | TRBD2 | CASSLSGAAETQYF | TGTGCCAGCAGCCTGAGCGGGGCGGCAGAGACCCAGTACTTC
TRBJ2-7 | TRBV7-9 | many | TRBD2 | CASRPGLAGAGRLDEQYF | TGTGCCAGCAGACCCGGACTAGCGGGGGCAGGAAGACTTGACGAGCAGTACTTC
TRBJ2-5 | TRBV28 | many | . | CASSLEARGAREETQYF | TGTGCCAGCAGTTTAGAGGCGAGGGGCGCTCGGGAAGAGACCCAGTACTTC
TRBJ1-2 | TRBV15 | many | TRBD1 | CATSGSRDRYYGYTF | TGTGCCACCAGCGGGAGTCGGGACAGATACTATGGCTACACCTTC
TRBJ2-7 | TRBV7-9 | many | . | CASSGGGGILREQYF | TGTGCCAGCAGTGGGGGTGGAGGGATACTACGGGAGCAGTACTTC
TRBJ2-3 | TRBV28 | . | . | CASSSIRSGHTDTQYF | TGTGCCAGCAGTTCTATCCGGAGCGGGCACACAGATACGCAGTATTTT
TRBJ1-5 | TRBV9 | few | . | CASSVAGGSQPQHF | TGTGCCAGCAGCGTAGCAGGTGGAAGTCAGCCCCAGCATTTT
TRBJ2-3 | TRBV5-1 | many | TRBD2 | CASSQTGGSTDTQYF | TGCGCCAGCAGCCAAACGGGGGGAAGCACAGATACGCAGTATTTT
TRBJ1-2 | TRBV6-1 | . | . | CASRSTGGYTF | TGTGCCAGCAGGTCGACAGGAGGCTACACCTTC
TRBJ1-4 | TRBV2 | many | . | CASRVRTNEKLFF | TGTGCCAGCAGGGTCAGGACTAATGAAAAACTGTTTTTT
TRBJ1-3 | TRBV12-3/TRBV12-4 | few | . | CASSFGGPGNTIYF | TGTGCCAGCAGTTTTGGGGGCCCTGGAAACACCATATATTTT
TRBJ2-5 | TRBV10-2 | many | TRBD1 | CASSDAGQVLETQYF | TGCGCCAGCAGTGACGCGGGACAGGTGCTGGAGACCCAGTACTTC
TRBJ1-5 | TRBV27 | . | . | CAGSRLGINQPQHF | TGTGCCGGCAGTCGACTCGGAATCAATCAGCCCCAGCATTTT
TRBJ1-5 | TRBV7-2 | many | . | CASSLVSNSNQPQHF | TGTGCCAGCAGCTTAGTGTCCAATAGCAATCAGCCCCAGCATTTT
TRBJ1-1 | TRBV28 | many | . | CATERGTEAFF | TGTGCCACCGAAAGGGGAACTGAAGCTTTCTTT
TRBJ2-1 | TRBV12-3/TRBV12-4 | few | TRBD2 | CASSPGLAGYLNEQFF | TGTGCCAGCAGTCCAGGACTAGCGGGGTATCTCAATGAGCAGTTCTTC
TRBJ1-4 | TRBV3-1 | many | . | CASSPRFRDGKLFF | TGTGCCAGCAGCCCGAGGTTCAGAGACGGAAAACTGTTTTTT
TRBJ2-7 | TRBV28 | . | TRBD1 | CASRDGQGGFRTYEQYF | TGTGCCAGCAGGGATGGACAGGGGGGGTTTAGGACCTACGAGCAGTACTTC
TRBJ1-2 | TRBV11-2 | many | TRBD1 | CASSLLGQADIGGYTF | TGTGCCAGCAGCTTACTGGGACAGGCGGATATTGGGGGCTACACCTTC
TRBJ1-3 | TRBV30 | many | . | CAWSNPEFSGNTIYF | TGTGCCTGGAGTAATCCGGAGTTCTCTGGAAACACCATATATTTT
TRBJ2-6 | TRBV29-1 | many | . | CSVAGGAGANVLTF | TGCAGCGTTGCTGGAGGGGCTGGGGCCAACGTCCTGACTTTC
TRBJ1-6 | TRBV30 | many | . | CAWRDTHNSPLHF | TGTGCCTGGAGGGACACCCATAATTCACCCCTCCACTTT
TRBJ2-1 | TRBV28 | many | . | CASSLWRNEQFF | TGTGCCAGCAGTTTATGGAGAAATGAGCAGTTCTTC
TRBJ1-3 | TRBV15 | . | . | CATEEAGGGNTIYF | TGTGCCACCGAGGAAGCGGGGGGTGGAAACACCATATATTTT
TRBJ1-1 | TRBV7-2 | . | TRBD1 | CASSLIQGGQGNTEAFF | TGTGCCAGCAGCTTAATTCAGGGAGGACAGGGGAACACTGAAGCTTTCTTT
TRBJ2-3 | TRBV4-2 | many | . | CASSQTLTETDTQYF | TGTGCCAGCAGCCAAACCTTGACAGAAACAGATACGCAGTATTTT